This T cell receptor beta chain was sequenced in a study of cytomegalovirus exposure and HLA in healthy donors. The CDR3 extends over 13 amino acids. The germline V gene encodes CDR1 SGHRS and CDR2 YFSETQ. V lost 0 bases, J lost 3 bases, and 6 bases lay in between. The repertoire was sequenced with immunoSEQ multiplex PCR; TCRdb's copy has only in-frame clones and lacks some. The data contain 100,000 to 150,000 clones, approximately 94% of them singletons. The chain uses TRBV5-1 and TRBJ1-1, with unresolved D. This sequence was found in a man aged 18-30 years in good health and CMV-seronegative. The sample comprised PBMCs. The CDR3 reads CASSLVTDTEAFF. The CDR3 DNA is TGCGCCAGCAGCTTGGTCACGGACACTGAAGCTTTCTTT.